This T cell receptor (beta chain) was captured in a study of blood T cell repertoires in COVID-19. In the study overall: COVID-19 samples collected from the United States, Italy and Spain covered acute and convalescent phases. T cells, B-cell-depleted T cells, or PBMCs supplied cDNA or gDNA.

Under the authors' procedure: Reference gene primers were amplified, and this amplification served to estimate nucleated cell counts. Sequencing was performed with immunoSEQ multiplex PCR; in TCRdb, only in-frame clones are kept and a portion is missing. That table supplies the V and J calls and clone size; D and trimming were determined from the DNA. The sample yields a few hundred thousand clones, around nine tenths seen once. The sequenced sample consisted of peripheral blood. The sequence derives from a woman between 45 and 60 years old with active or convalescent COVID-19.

The CDR3 loop is CASSPTTGVHYGYTF. In DNA, the CDR3 is TGTGCCAGCAGCCCAACGACAGGGGTTCACTATGGCTACACCTTC. The V gene is TRBV7-9, the J gene TRBJ1-2; 8 nucleotides agree with TRBD1. The length of the CDR3 is 15 residues. Germline V gene sequence: CDR1 SEHNR, CDR2 FQNEAQ (reference sequence). V lost 5 bases, J lost 3 bases, and 8 bases stayed unmatched.